This T cell receptor (beta chain) was retrieved from a study of vaccination and CD4 T cells after COVID-19. Study summary: Post-COVID sampling occurred a median approximately 100 days after diagnosis (range 35 to 161). As a positive control, some control cultures were given a CEFX pool, while others were given an HIV-1 Nef pool or no peptide.

CD4+ T cells that had been cultured provided DNA sequenced with the Oncomine TCR Beta short-read assay. Via MiXCR, TCRdb re-called the PCR reads, giving one row per CDR3 protein. Among about 24,000 distinct CDR3 sequences listed, around 60% were seen once. As for treatment: approximately 10-day PBMC culture with coronavirus spike peptide pools or control peptides (ViraFEST assay). Peptide-pool expansion of antigen-specific T cells preceded TCR sequencing in ViraFEST. General study points: There was no significant change from around 21 to 38 median reactive clonotypes.

Worth noting for this clonotype: Its specificity is unknown.

Germline assignment: CDR1 DFQATT and CDR2 SNEGSKA (reference sequence). The CDR3 has 14 amino acids. V lost 3 bases, J lost 1 base, and 12 bases lay in between. This sequence was found in a human donor who received a COVID-19 vaccine. The chain carries TRBV20-1 and TRBJ1-2; D not certain. The material was CD4+ T cells from blood, cultured in vitro, obtained after SARS-CoV-2 vaccination. DNA of the CDR3: TGCAGTGCTAGCCCCCCAGGATTTAACTATGGCTACACCTTC. Translation: CSASPPGFNYGYTF.